Presented here are 27 T cell receptor beta chains from one specimen sequenced in a study of T cell responses to AZD1222 COVID-19 vaccine (dated by TCRdb to about 2021). The time point label for this specimen denotes: about 28 days (+/-7) after the second vaccine dose. The library was made by the immunoSEQ multiplex PCR assay. TCRdb retrieved this table from immuneACCESS and kept in-frame rearrangements only. Not all clones are present; in checked studies, unresolved V genes account for under half, and no reason is known for the remainder. This sample holds 150,000 to 200,000 clones; roughly 92% were observed only once. Roughly 1% of the sample goes to the ten largest clones. The specimen was peripheral blood, collected 28 days after the second AZD1222 dose. Receptor source: an adult who received the AZD1222 COVID-19 vaccine.

The chain is built from TRBV6-1 and TRBJ2-3; D unresolved. CDR1 is MNHNS, CDR2 SASEGT, per germline. V gave up 1 base and J gave up 0 bases, with 17 bases separating them. This CDR3 region has 18 residues. CDR3 coding DNA: TGTGCCAGCAGTGAAGAAAGGCCTGGCAGCCCTAGCACAGATACGCAGTATTTT. It encodes CASSEERPGSPSTDTQYF.

V and J are TRBV3-1 (or the pseudogene TRBV3-2) and TRBJ2-3; no clear D. The V end lost 1 base, the J end lost 3 bases, and 2 bases lay between the germline ends. The CDR3 covers 12 residues. Germline-derived CDR1 and CDR2 are LGHDT and YNNKEL (reference sequence). The CDR3 sequence: CASSQVTDTQYF. The DNA for the CDR3 is TGTGCCAGCAGCCAAGTGACAGATACGCAGTATTTT.

V and J are TRBV6-5 and TRBJ1-1; TRBD1 matches 9 bases. Germline assignment: CDR1 MNHEY and CDR2 SVGAGI. The CDR3 consists of 14 residues. Losses at the gene ends were 5 bases for V and 6 bases for J; bases not matched to a gene: 7. For the CDR3, the DNA is TGTGCCAGCAGTAACAGGGGGCGTGTAGCTGAAGCTTTCTTT. Protein: CASSNRGRVAEAFF.

This clone has just one count. The chain is built from TRBV19 and TRBJ1-1; D is undetermined. Germline CDR1 LNHDA, CDR2 SQIVND (reference sequence). V was clipped by 1 base and J by 6 bases, with 9 bases between them. The CDR3 covers 13 residues. DNA of the CDR3: TGTGCCAGTAGTATAGTCAGCGGTGCTGAAGCTTTCTTT. It encodes CASSIVSGAEAFF.

This clone is a singleton in its sample. This chain's CDR3 is CASRRTSYNEQFF. CDR3 sequence (DNA): TGTGCCAGCAGGAGGACATCCTACAATGAGCAGTTCTTC. V is TRBV3-1 (or the pseudogene TRBV3-2) and J is TRBJ2-1; possibly TRBD1 for D (5 bases). CDR3 size: 13 residues. CDR1 and CDR2 (germline): LGHDT, YNNKEL (reference sequence). Trimming took 6 bases from V and 1 from J, leaving 7 bases between them.

The chain couples TRBV19 to TRBJ2-7, with D perhaps being TRBD1 or TRBD2 (5 bases each). Trimming stripped 6 bases from V and 0 bases from J, with 12 bases between. The CDR3 totals 14 residues. CDR1 LNHDA and CDR2 SQIVND come from the germline V gene (reference sequence). The DNA for the CDR3 is TGTGCCAGTAGGAAGGGACGGTTCTCCTACGAGCAGTACTTC. It yields the protein CASRKGRFSYEQYF.

Only one count was recorded for this clone. The chain employs TRBV7-9 and TRBJ1-4, with a weak D call TRBD1 (5 bases). V lost 0 bases to trimming and J lost 2 bases, with 16 bases between them. CDR1 and CDR2 from the germline V gene are SEHNR and FQNEAQ (reference sequence). There are 18 residues in the CDR3. CDR3 loop: CASSLAPGGVGTNEKLFF. The CDR3 coding sequence is TGTGCCAGCAGCTTAGCGCCTGGGGGAGTGGGCACTAATGAAAAACTGTTTTTT.

The rearrangement uses TRBV3-1 (or the pseudogene TRBV3-2) and TRBJ2-5, with 9 bases aligning to TRBD2. The germline V gene encodes CDR1 LGHDT and CDR2 YNNKEL (reference sequence). This CDR3 spans 14 amino acids. The ends lost 1 base at V and 5 bases at J; junction bases unmatched: 2. CDR3 nucleotides: TGTGCCAGCAGCCAAGTGGCGGGGGGGGAGACCCAGTACTTC. Its protein product is CASSQVAGGETQYF.

The chain uses TRBV10-3 and TRBJ2-7; D is unclear. Germline-derived CDR1 and CDR2 are ENHRY and SYGVKD. The CDR3 totals 11 residues. V lost 2 bases and J lost 7, with 6 bases in between. CDR3 in DNA: TGTGCCATCAGTGAGCCTGGGGAGCAGTACTTC. As protein: CAISEPGEQYF.

The chain joins TRBV19 to TRBJ2-2; the match to TRBD2 covers 7 bases. CDR3 length equals 13 residues. Trimming removed 8 bases from V and 4 bases from J; junction bases left unmatched: 4. Germline V CDR1 and CDR2: LNHDA, SQIVND (reference sequence). The CDR3, as DNA: TGTGCCAGTTGGGGGGGGACCACCGGGGAGCTGTTTTTT. Its protein product is CASWGGTTGELFF.

This rearrangement joins TRBV7-9 to TRBJ1-1; 7 bases line up with TRBD1. The germline V gene has CDR1 SEHNR and CDR2 FQNEAQ (reference sequence). The J segment lost 4 bases and the V segment lost 1 base, leaving 12 bases of the junction unmatched. CDR3 length: 17 residues. The CDR3 DNA reads TGTGCCAGCAGCTTAGGCGCGGGGACAGCGGGAGGCACTGAAGCTTTCTTT. Amino acids: CASSLGAGTAGGTEAFF.

This sequence joins TRBV9 and TRBJ2-1; possibly TRBD1 or TRBD2 for D (5 bases each). The CDR3 contains 15 residues. Germline CDR1 is SGDLS and CDR2 is YYNGEE. V was shortened by 3 bases and J by 0 bases, with 10 bases between the two germline ends. Here the CDR3 DNA reads TGTGCCAGCAGCGGACGGGACGCCTCCTACAATGAGCAGTTCTTC. It is translated as CASSGRDASYNEQFF.

Only one count was recorded for this clone. This chain connects TRBV19 to TRBJ1-1; D is perhaps TRBD1 (6 bases). Germline V lookup: CDR1 LNHDA, CDR2 SQIVND (reference sequence). V dropped 9 bases and J dropped 6 bases, with 29 bases sitting between them. CDR3 length: 17 residues. CDR3 region: CASTRSGWRGFTPEAFF. The DNA for the CDR3 is TGTGCCAGCACCCGTAGTGGCTGGAGGGGGTTCACACCTGAAGCTTTCTTT. Complete variable domain (other parts from reference TRBV19 and TRBJ1-1): DGGITQSPKYLFRKEGQNVTLSCEQNLNHDAMYWYRQDPGQGLRLIYYSQIVNDFQKGDIAEGYSVSREKKESFPLTVTSAQKNPTAFYLCASTRSGWRGFTPEAFFGQGTRLTVV.

The rearrangement joins TRBV27 to TRBJ1-6; 10 bases are a match to TRBD1. Unmatched junction bases numbered 8, after V lost 4 bases and J lost 11 bases. The CDR3 runs 15 residues. Per germline, CDR1 MNHEY and CDR2 SMNVEV (reference sequence). Written as DNA, the CDR3 is TGTGCCAGCAGTTCCCCCGGGACAGGGGATGCACCCCTCCACTTT. Protein: CASSSPGTGDAPLHF.

This chain joins TRBV5-4 and TRBJ2-5; TRBD1 matches at 9 bases. Germline V lookup: CDR1 SGHNT, CDR2 YYREEE (reference sequence). V lost 2 bases and J lost 9; bases outside the gene matches: 8. CDR3 length: 14 amino acids. CDR3 sequence (DNA): TGTGCCAGCAGCTTTGGACAGGGGCGTGGGGCCCAGTACTTC. Amino acids: CASSFGQGRGAQYF.

This clone was seen more than once but under ten times. The rearrangement links TRBV18 to TRBJ1-5; D might be TRBD1 (5 bases). The CDR3 extends over 16 amino acids. CDR1 is KGHSH, CDR2 LQKENI, per germline. Trimming removed 3 bases at V and 2 bases at J, with 14 bases between. CDR3 sequence (DNA): TGTGCCAGCTCACCGGGGGTCGGACGGGGCAATCAGCCCCAGCATTTT. Residues: CASSPGVGRGNQPQHF.

The rearrangement links TRBV5-1 to TRBJ1-6; no clear D gene. V was shortened by 5 bases and J by 10 bases, with 19 bases between the two germline ends. The CDR3 has 15 amino acids. Germline-derived CDR1 and CDR2 are SGHRS and YFSETQ. The CDR3 DNA is TGCGCCAGCAGTTTGACCGGAGGGCGTGGGTCACCCCTCCACTTT. Protein: CASSLTGGRGSPLHF.

The chain uses TRBV7-2 and TRBJ1-5, with 7 positions matching TRBD1. The ends lost 3 bases at V and 2 bases at J; junction bases unmatched: 10. The V gene's germline CDR1 is SGHTA and CDR2 FQGNSA. This CDR3 comprises 17 residues. The CDR3 here is CASSFPPGTEGNQPQHF. CDR3 bases: TGTGCCAGCAGCTTCCCTCCCGGGACAGAGGGCAATCAGCCCCAGCATTTT.

This sequence joins TRBV7-9 and TRBJ2-7; D not resolved. Looked up from germline, CDR1 is SEHNR and CDR2 is FQNEAQ (reference sequence). Trimming shortened V by 1 base and J by 1 base, and 11 bases separated the two germline ends. The CDR3 covers 15 residues. The CDR3 nucleotides read TGTGCCAGCAGCTTAGACCTAAGACATTCCTACGAGCAGTACTTC. This encodes CASSLDLRHSYEQYF. The full variable domain, rest sourced from reference TRBV7-9 and TRBJ2-7, is DTGVSQNPRHKITKRGQNVTFRCDPISEHNRLYWYRQTLGQGPEFLTYFQNEAQLEKSRLLSDRFSAERPKGSFSTLEIQRTEQGDSAMYLCASSLDLRHSYEQYFGPGTRLTVT.

The chain recombines TRBV18 with TRBJ1-1; possible D gene TRBD1, 5 bases. V was pared by 3 bases and J by 5 bases, with 13 bases between. This CDR3 spans 14 amino acids. Germline CDR1 and CDR2: KGHSH and LQKENI. The CDR3 DNA follows: TGTGCCAGCTCACCTCGGGGGTTGGATACTGAAGCTTTCTTT. This translates into CASSPRGLDTEAFF.

The J gene is TRBJ2-1, the V gene TRBV4-2; D remains unclear. The CDR3 consists of 15 residues. Germline loops: CDR1 LGHNA, CDR2 YNFKEQ. The V gene lost 0 bases and the J gene lost 3 bases, with 9 bases spanning the gap. The CDR3 nucleotides are TGTGCCAGCAGCCAAGACAGAGTAAGCTACAATGAGCAGTTCTTC. Its translation is CASSQDRVSYNEQFF.

The chain combines TRBV6-5 with TRBJ2-5; 7 bases match TRBD2. Germline V CDR1 and CDR2: MNHEY, SVGAGI. J gave up 2 bases and V 6 bases, and 6 bases lay outside the gene matches. The CDR3 has 14 amino acids. CDR3: CASSQLATQETQYF. CDR3 DNA: TGTGCCAGCAGCCAACTAGCGACTCAAGAGACCCAGTACTTC.

The rearrangement links TRBV20-1 to TRBJ1-2; D ambiguous. V lost 6 bases and J lost 0, with 5 bases in between. The CDR3 has 11 residues. Germline values: CDR1 DFQATT, CDR2 SNEGSKA (reference sequence). In nucleotides, the CDR3 is TGCAGTGCGGCATCTAACTATGGCTACACCTTC. Protein product: CSAASNYGYTF.

V is TRBV9 and J is TRBJ2-5, with D hard to call. The CDR3 loop spans 15 amino acids. Trimming removed 3 bases at V and 2 bases at J, with 14 bases between. CDR1 is SGDLS and CDR2 is YYNGEE in the germline V gene. As DNA, the CDR3 is TGTGCCAGCAGCGGGCCCTCTACACTGCAAGAGACCCAGTACTTC. Translating it yields CASSGPSTLQETQYF.

This chain links TRBV5-5 with TRBJ2-2; D is perhaps TRBD1 (5 bases). Per germline, CDR1 SGHKS and CDR2 YYEKEE (reference sequence). V lost 2 bases and J 7 bases, leaving 12 bases between the germline ends. The CDR3 spans 14 residues. The CDR3 reads CASSFAQGIGELFF. The CDR3 nucleotides are TGTGCCAGCAGCTTCGCCCAGGGTATCGGGGAGCTGTTTTTT.

V and J are TRBV9 and TRBJ2-2, with 8 nucleotides matching TRBD2. CDR3 length equals 17 residues. From germline, CDR1 is SGDLS and CDR2 YYNGEE. J gave up 5 bases and V 4 bases, and 13 bases lay outside the gene matches. DNA for the CDR3: TGTGCCAGCAGCCCGCGGGGGGCCGAGTCCAAGACCGGGGAGCTGTTTTTT. It encodes CASSPRGAESKTGELFF.

The chain uses TRBV2 and TRBJ2-5; 11 nucleotides match TRBD2. The CDR3 covers 16 residues. The J segment lost 0 bases and the V segment lost 4 bases, leaving 4 bases of the junction unmatched. Germline CDR1 SNHLY, CDR2 FYNNEI. The CDR3 DNA reads TGTGCCAGCAGTGGGGGACTAGCGGACTACCAAGAGACCCAGTACTTC. It encodes CASSGGLADYQETQYF.